A selection of T cell receptor beta chains follows, all from one sample in a study of post-analysis software for immune sequencing data. TCRdb analysed the PCR reads with MiXCR anew, one entry per CDR3 protein. The repertoire consists of approximately 630,000 distinct CDR3 sequences, with 55% to 60% occurring once and the leading ten covering over 9%. The specimen was blood. These receptors were obtained from a girl aged 2 to 9 with multiple sclerosis. Both conserved end residues are part of each CDR3. A D gene is named only where the DNA matches it firmly. The size of a clone is reported for some rows only, either as once, few or many, or as a class for expanded clones.

d_call: TRBD2; v_call: TRBV6-5; j_call: TRBJ2-1; clone_size: NA; cdr3_aa: CASRGLGLAGVREQFF; cdr3_nt: TGTGCCAGCAGGGGCCTGGGACTAGCGGGAGTACGGGAGCAGTTCTTC
d_call: NA; v_call: TRBV7-3; j_call: TRBJ2-1; clone_size: NA; cdr3_aa: CASSYTPGAEQFF; cdr3_nt: TGTGCCAGCAGCTACACACCTGGGGCTGAGCAGTTCTTC
d_call: NA; v_call: TRBV5-1; j_call: TRBJ2-6; clone_size: NA; cdr3_aa: CASSLTAQGWGANVLTF; cdr3_nt: TGCGCCAGCAGTTTGACCGCACAGGGTTGGGGGGCCAACGTCCTGACTTTC
d_call: NA; v_call: TRBV6-4; j_call: TRBJ1-2; clone_size: few; cdr3_aa: CASSPLAGHGYTF; cdr3_nt: TGTGCCAGCAGTCCCCTCGCGGGGCATGGCTACACCTTC
d_call: TRBD2; v_call: TRBV7-9; j_call: TRBJ2-5; clone_size: NA; cdr3_aa: CASGAIAGEETQYF; cdr3_nt: TGTGCCAGCGGGGCCATAGCGGGGGAAGAGACCCAGTACTTC
d_call: TRBD2; v_call: TRBV20-1; j_call: TRBJ2-1; clone_size: NA; cdr3_aa: CSARLFSGRADNEQFF; cdr3_nt: TGCAGTGCTAGATTGTTTAGCGGGAGGGCCGACAATGAGCAGTTCTTC
d_call: TRBD1; v_call: TRBV14; j_call: TRBJ1-2; clone_size: NA; cdr3_aa: CASSQETGIGGYTF; cdr3_nt: TGTGCCAGCAGCCAAGAGACAGGGATTGGCGGCTACACCTTC
d_call: TRBD1; v_call: TRBV7-2; j_call: TRBJ1-2; clone_size: NA; cdr3_aa: CASSLDRGLGGYTF; cdr3_nt: TGTGCCAGCAGCTTAGACAGGGGGCTCGGTGGCTACACCTTC
d_call: NA; v_call: TRBV14; j_call: TRBJ2-5; clone_size: NA; cdr3_aa: CASSRGGGQETQYF; cdr3_nt: TGTGCCAGCAGCCGAGGAGGGGGCCAAGAGACCCAGTACTTC
d_call: TRBD1; v_call: TRBV29-1; j_call: TRBJ1-1; clone_size: once; cdr3_aa: CSASGTVENTEAFF; cdr3_nt: TGCAGCGCTTCTGGGACAGTAGAGAACACTGAAGCTTTCTTT
d_call: TRBD1; v_call: TRBV12-3/TRBV12-4; j_call: TRBJ1-2; clone_size: NA; cdr3_aa: CASSSIGQGTYGYTF; cdr3_nt: TGTGCCAGCAGTTCAATAGGACAGGGCACCTATGGCTACACCTTC
d_call: TRBD2; v_call: TRBV29-1; j_call: TRBJ2-3; clone_size: few; cdr3_aa: CSVERGEGTDTQYF; cdr3_nt: TGCAGCGTTGAACGCGGGGAGGGTACAGATACGCAGTATTTT
d_call: TRBD1; v_call: TRBV5-1; j_call: TRBJ2-5; clone_size: NA; cdr3_aa: CASSFGTDLEQYF; cdr3_nt: TGCGCCAGCAGCTTCGGGACAGACCTGGAGCAGTACTTC
d_call: NA; v_call: TRBV10-3; j_call: TRBJ2-7; clone_size: NA; cdr3_aa: CAISGRQGTSSYEQYF; cdr3_nt: TGTGCCATCAGTGGTCGGCAGGGGACCTCTTCCTACGAGCAGTACTTC
d_call: NA; v_call: TRBV13; j_call: TRBJ2-3; clone_size: NA; cdr3_aa: CASSSAGADTQYF; cdr3_nt: TGTGCCAGCAGCTCTGCAGGGGCAGATACGCAGTATTTT
d_call: TRBD2; v_call: TRBV11-2; j_call: TRBJ2-7; clone_size: NA; cdr3_aa: CASSSIHPLAEKTYEQYF; cdr3_nt: TGTGCCAGCAGCTCCATCCATCCCCTAGCGGAAAAAACCTACGAGCAGTACTTC
d_call: NA; v_call: TRBV27; j_call: TRBJ1-6; clone_size: NA; cdr3_aa: CASSLVGSYNSPLHF; cdr3_nt: TGTGCCAGCAGTTTAGTGGGTTCCTATAATTCACCCCTCCACTTT
d_call: NA; v_call: TRBV20-1; j_call: TRBJ1-2; clone_size: few; cdr3_aa: CSASSIHGYTF; cdr3_nt: TGCAGTGCTAGTTCCATACATGGCTACACCTTC
d_call: TRBD2; v_call: TRBV6-5; j_call: TRBJ2-7; clone_size: NA; cdr3_aa: CASLDRRGLAVYEQYF; cdr3_nt: TGTGCCAGCCTCGACCGAAGGGGACTAGCGGTTTACGAGCAGTACTTC
d_call: NA; v_call: TRBV12-3/TRBV12-4; j_call: TRBJ1-4; clone_size: NA; cdr3_aa: CASSLHEKLFF; cdr3_nt: TGTGCCAGCAGTTTACATGAAAAACTGTTTTTT
d_call: TRBD2; v_call: TRBV5-1; j_call: TRBJ2-1; clone_size: few; cdr3_aa: CASSPGDTSDSSYNEQFF; cdr3_nt: TGCGCCAGCAGCCCCGGTGATACTAGCGACAGCTCCTACAATGAGCAGTTCTTC
d_call: TRBD2; v_call: TRBV7-6; j_call: TRBJ2-3; clone_size: few; cdr3_aa: CASSLEEGPTARTSGTQYF; cdr3_nt: TGTGCCAGCAGCTTAGAGGAAGGGCCGACAGCCAGGACTAGCGGGACGCAGTATTTT
d_call: NA; v_call: TRBV7-9; j_call: TRBJ2-5; clone_size: NA; cdr3_aa: CASSSYRDQETQYF; cdr3_nt: TGTGCCAGCAGCTCCTACAGGGACCAAGAGACCCAGTACTTC
d_call: NA; v_call: TRBV7-2; j_call: TRBJ1-5; clone_size: NA; cdr3_aa: CASSPRVWTPNQPQHF; cdr3_nt: TGTGCCAGCAGCCCTAGGGTGTGGACACCCAATCAGCCCCAGCATTTT
d_call: NA; v_call: TRBV5-1; j_call: TRBJ2-1; clone_size: NA; cdr3_aa: CASSLGSSASSYNEQFF; cdr3_nt: TGCGCCAGCAGCTTGGGGTCTTCTGCTAGCTCCTACAATGAGCAGTTCTTC
d_call: NA; v_call: TRBV7-9; j_call: TRBJ1-1; clone_size: NA; cdr3_aa: CASSQLMGPTNTEAFF; cdr3_nt: TGTGCCAGCAGCCAACTCATGGGACCTACGAACACTGAAGCTTTCTTT
d_call: TRBD2; v_call: TRBV12-3/TRBV12-4; j_call: TRBJ2-5; clone_size: NA; cdr3_aa: CASMGKREGLVKETQYF; cdr3_nt: TGTGCCAGCATGGGTAAGAGGGAGGGCCTTGTTAAGGAGACCCAGTACTTC
d_call: TRBD1; v_call: TRBV15; j_call: TRBJ2-7; clone_size: few; cdr3_aa: CATSGGNRQGFEQYF; cdr3_nt: TGTGCCACCAGCGGAGGAAACCGACAGGGTTTCGAGCAGTACTTC
d_call: NA; v_call: TRBV9; j_call: TRBJ2-4; clone_size: NA; cdr3_aa: CASSVEGQFDIQYF; cdr3_nt: TGTGCCAGCAGCGTAGAGGGTCAGTTTGACATTCAGTACTTC
d_call: TRBD2; v_call: TRBV5-6; j_call: TRBJ2-1; clone_size: few; cdr3_aa: CASSPILLAGAHNEQFF; cdr3_nt: TGTGCCAGCAGCCCCATCCTACTAGCGGGGGCACACAATGAGCAGTTCTTC
d_call: NA; v_call: TRBV2; j_call: TRBJ2-7; clone_size: NA; cdr3_aa: CAGSVDGEQYF; cdr3_nt: TGTGCCGGCAGTGTCGACGGTGAGCAGTACTTC
d_call: NA; v_call: TRBV3-1; j_call: TRBJ1-1; clone_size: NA; cdr3_aa: CASSQPAGAEAFF; cdr3_nt: TGTGCCAGCAGCCAACCGGCTGGGGCTGAAGCTTTCTTT
d_call: NA; v_call: TRBV7-3; j_call: TRBJ2-4; clone_size: NA; cdr3_aa: CASSLGTTYNEQYF; cdr3_nt: TGTGCCAGCAGCTTAGGGACAACCTACAATGAGCAGTACTTC
d_call: NA; v_call: TRBV7-9; j_call: TRBJ1-2; clone_size: once; cdr3_aa: CASSLAAYRDNYGYTF; cdr3_nt: TGTGCCAGCAGCTTAGCAGCCTACAGGGATAACTATGGCTACACCTTC
d_call: NA; v_call: TRBV7-3; j_call: TRBJ2-3; clone_size: NA; cdr3_aa: CASSLGARPSTDTQYF; cdr3_nt: TGTGCCAGCAGCTTAGGGGCGAGACCTAGCACAGATACGCAGTATTTT
d_call: NA; v_call: TRBV5-1; j_call: TRBJ2-5; clone_size: NA; cdr3_aa: CASRASGGGETQYF; cdr3_nt: TGCGCCAGCAGGGCCTCCGGGGGCGGAGAGACCCAGTACTTC
d_call: TRBD1; v_call: TRBV7-8; j_call: TRBJ1-5; clone_size: NA; cdr3_aa: CASSAGPKQGIGGNQPQHF; cdr3_nt: TGTGCCAGCAGCGCAGGACCTAAACAGGGGATTGGGGGCAATCAGCCCCAGCATTTT
d_call: NA; v_call: TRBV5-1; j_call: TRBJ2-1; clone_size: NA; cdr3_aa: CASTQTGNNEQFF; cdr3_nt: TGCGCCAGCACCCAGACAGGAAACAATGAGCAGTTCTTC
d_call: NA; v_call: TRBV20-1; j_call: TRBJ2-1; clone_size: NA; cdr3_aa: CSARRLGSYNEQFF; cdr3_nt: TGCAGTGCTAGACGGCTAGGCTCCTACAATGAGCAGTTCTTC
d_call: NA; v_call: TRBV6-1; j_call: TRBJ2-7; clone_size: few; cdr3_aa: CASTQGAGYEQYF; cdr3_nt: TGTGCCAGCACCCAGGGAGCTGGCTACGAGCAGTACTTC
d_call: NA; v_call: TRBV27; j_call: TRBJ2-1; clone_size: NA; cdr3_aa: CASSGRCYEQFF; cdr3_nt: TGTGCCAGCAGTGGGCGGTGTTATGAGCAGTTCTTC
d_call: NA; v_call: TRBV28; j_call: TRBJ2-7; clone_size: NA; cdr3_aa: CALRRQGTHYEQYF; cdr3_nt: TGTGCCCTTAGGAGGCAGGGGACTCACTACGAGCAGTACTTC
d_call: NA; v_call: TRBV29-1; j_call: TRBJ1-1; clone_size: NA; cdr3_aa: CSVEEGTEAFF; cdr3_nt: TGCAGCGTTGAAGAGGGGACTGAAGCTTTCTTT
d_call: NA; v_call: TRBV20-1; j_call: TRBJ2-5; clone_size: NA; cdr3_aa: CSANTGGPAETQYF; cdr3_nt: TGCAGTGCAAATACCGGGGGCCCGGCAGAGACCCAGTACTTC
d_call: TRBD2; v_call: TRBV6-5; j_call: TRBJ2-3; clone_size: NA; cdr3_aa: CANSPGLAPDTQYF; cdr3_nt: TGTGCCAACAGCCCGGGACTAGCGCCAGATACGCAGTATTTT
d_call: TRBD1; v_call: TRBV10-3; j_call: TRBJ1-1; clone_size: NA; cdr3_aa: CAIRMTGADTEAFF; cdr3_nt: TGTGCCATCAGGATGACAGGGGCCGACACTGAAGCTTTCTTT
d_call: NA; v_call: TRBV27; j_call: TRBJ2-5; clone_size: NA; cdr3_aa: CATTTGPLPNEQYF; cdr3_nt: TGTGCCACTACTACGGGACCCCTCCCCAATGAGCAGTACTTC
d_call: TRBD1; v_call: TRBV25-1; j_call: TRBJ1-1; clone_size: NA; cdr3_aa: CASSLPGTGNTEAFF; cdr3_nt: TGTGCCAGCAGTCTCCCCGGGACAGGGAACACTGAAGCTTTCTTT
d_call: NA; v_call: TRBV2; j_call: TRBJ2-1; clone_size: few; cdr3_aa: CASSEYRMGSSYNEQFF; cdr3_nt: TGTGCCAGCAGTGAATACCGGATGGGGAGCTCCTACAATGAGCAGTTCTTC
d_call: NA; v_call: TRBV29-1; j_call: TRBJ1-1; clone_size: NA; cdr3_aa: CSGHRATEAFF; cdr3_nt: TGCAGCGGTCACAGGGCCACTGAAGCTTTCTTT
d_call: TRBD1; v_call: TRBV20-1; j_call: TRBJ1-2; clone_size: NA; cdr3_aa: CSAYPGQGGYTF; cdr3_nt: TGCAGTGCCTACCCGGGACAGGGGGGCTACACCTTC
d_call: NA; v_call: TRBV9; j_call: TRBJ2-7; clone_size: few; cdr3_aa: CASSVGFTGYEQYF; cdr3_nt: TGTGCCAGCAGCGTAGGGTTCACCGGCTACGAGCAGTACTTC
d_call: NA; v_call: TRBV5-1; j_call: TRBJ2-1; clone_size: NA; cdr3_aa: CASSLTGYGQFF; cdr3_nt: TGCGCCAGCAGCTTGACAGGGTATGGGCAGTTCTTC
d_call: TRBD1; v_call: TRBV7-9; j_call: TRBJ2-1; clone_size: NA; cdr3_aa: CASSLGPGTGDNEQFF; cdr3_nt: TGTGCCAGCAGCCTGGGACCCGGGACAGGGGACAATGAGCAGTTCTTC
d_call: NA; v_call: TRBV27; j_call: TRBJ1-4; clone_size: NA; cdr3_aa: CASSLLGASGEKLFF; cdr3_nt: TGTGCCAGCAGTTTATTGGGGGCGAGTGGTGAAAAACTGTTTTTT
d_call: NA; v_call: TRBV20-1; j_call: TRBJ2-3; clone_size: few; cdr3_aa: CSARGGLMSTDTQYF; cdr3_nt: TGCAGTGCTAGAGGGGGTTTGATGAGCACAGATACGCAGTATTTT
d_call: TRBD2; v_call: TRBV5-1; j_call: TRBJ2-1; clone_size: NA; cdr3_aa: CASSLVGLAGGEQFF; cdr3_nt: TGCGCCAGCAGCTTGGTCGGGCTAGCGGGAGGTGAGCAGTTCTTC
d_call: NA; v_call: TRBV20-1; j_call: TRBJ2-5; clone_size: NA; cdr3_aa: CSAQGETQYF; cdr3_nt: TGCAGTGCCCAAGGAGAGACCCAGTACTTC